This TCR beta chain originates from a study of response to subunit inactivated influenza vaccine. The V gene's germline CDR1 is SGHRS and CDR2 YFSETQ. CDR3 size: 14 residues. The V end was cut by 0 bases, the J end by 6 bases, with 13 bases between. TCRdb reprocessed the RT-PCR reads via MiXCR and lists one record per CDR3 protein. The sample lists about 570,000 distinct CDR3 sequences, 11% occurring once. This sample was shared with a second study, whose subject was T cells expressing NK-cell markers. From that second work: UMIs accompanied the 5'RACE template switching by which TCR beta cDNA was made. Most of the eight sequenced donors tested HCMV-seropositive; one tested seronegative. The contribution of dominant NKG2C+ clonotypes to CD8+ T cells in about 6 donors was roughly 1.0-7.5%. Researchers report these clonotypes also headed the CD3+CD56-NKG2C+ fraction in four donors.

The gene calls are TRBV5-1 and TRBJ2-7, with a tentative D call TRBD2 (6 bases). The specimen comprised PBMCs from blood, sampled on the day of vaccination. The TCR was taken from a man aged 45-60 years who received an inactivated influenza vaccine. The CDR3 here is CASSLAGAGFEQYF. CDR3 nucleotides: TGCGCCAGCAGCTTGGCCGGGGCGGGGTTCGAGCAGTACTTC.